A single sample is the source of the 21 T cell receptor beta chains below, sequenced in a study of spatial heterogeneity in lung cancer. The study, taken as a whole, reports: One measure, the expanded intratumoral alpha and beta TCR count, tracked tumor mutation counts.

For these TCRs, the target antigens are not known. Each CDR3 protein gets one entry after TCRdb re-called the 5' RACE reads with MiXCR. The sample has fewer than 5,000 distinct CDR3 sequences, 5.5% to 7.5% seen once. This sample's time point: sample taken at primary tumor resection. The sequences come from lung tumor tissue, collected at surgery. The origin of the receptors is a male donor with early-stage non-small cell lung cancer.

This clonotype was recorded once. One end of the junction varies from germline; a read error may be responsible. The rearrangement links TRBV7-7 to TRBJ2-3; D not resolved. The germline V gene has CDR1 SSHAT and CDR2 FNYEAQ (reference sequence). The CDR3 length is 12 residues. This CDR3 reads CASSPRTDTQYF. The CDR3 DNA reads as TGTGCTAGCAGCCCCCGAACAGATACGCAGTATTTT. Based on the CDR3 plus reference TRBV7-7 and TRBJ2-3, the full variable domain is GAGVSQSPRYKVTKRGQDVTLRCDPISSHATLYWYQQALGQGPEFLTYFNYEAQPDKSGLPSDRFSAERPEGSISTLTIQRTEQRDSAMYRCASSPRTDTQYFGPGTRLTVL.

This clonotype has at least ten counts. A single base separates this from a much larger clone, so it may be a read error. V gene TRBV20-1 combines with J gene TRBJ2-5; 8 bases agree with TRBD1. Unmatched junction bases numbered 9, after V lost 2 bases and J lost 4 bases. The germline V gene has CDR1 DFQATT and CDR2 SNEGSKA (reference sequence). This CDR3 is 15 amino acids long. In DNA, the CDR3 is TGCAGTGCTAGATATGGGCAGGGGGCAAGAGAGACCCAGTACTTC. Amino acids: CSARYGQGARETQYF.

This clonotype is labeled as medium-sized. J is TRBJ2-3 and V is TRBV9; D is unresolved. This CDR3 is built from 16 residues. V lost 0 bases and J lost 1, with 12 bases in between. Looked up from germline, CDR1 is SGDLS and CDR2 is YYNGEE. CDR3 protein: CASSVGTTLGTDTQYF. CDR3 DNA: TGTGCCAGCAGCGTAGGTACCACCCTAGGCACAGATACGCAGTATTTT.

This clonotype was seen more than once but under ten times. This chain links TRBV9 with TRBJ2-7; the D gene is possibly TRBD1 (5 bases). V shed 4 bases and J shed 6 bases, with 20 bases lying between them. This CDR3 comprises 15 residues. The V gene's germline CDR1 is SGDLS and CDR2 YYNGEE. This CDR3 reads CASSLEPGQGAEQYF. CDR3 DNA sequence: TGTGCCAGCAGCTTAGAACCGGGCCAGGGTGCCGAGCAGTACTTC.

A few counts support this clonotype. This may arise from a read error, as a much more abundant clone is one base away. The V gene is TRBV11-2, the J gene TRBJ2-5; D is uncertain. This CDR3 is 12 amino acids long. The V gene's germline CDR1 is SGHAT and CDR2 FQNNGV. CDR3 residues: CVSSLDLETQYF. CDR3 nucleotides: TGTGTCAGCAGCTTAGATTTAGAGACCCAGTACTTC.

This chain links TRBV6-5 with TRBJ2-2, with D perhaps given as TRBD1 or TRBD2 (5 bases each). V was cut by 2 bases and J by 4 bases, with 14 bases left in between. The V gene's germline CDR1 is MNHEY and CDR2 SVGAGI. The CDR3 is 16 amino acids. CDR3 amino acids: CASSYRRDVGTGELFF. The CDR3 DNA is TGTGCCAGCAGTTACCGCCGGGACGTTGGCACCGGGGAGCTGTTTTTT.

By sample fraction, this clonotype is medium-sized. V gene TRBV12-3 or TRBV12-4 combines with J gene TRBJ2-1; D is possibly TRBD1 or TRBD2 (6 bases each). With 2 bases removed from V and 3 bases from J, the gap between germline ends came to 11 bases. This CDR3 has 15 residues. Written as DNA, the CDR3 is TGTGCCAGCAGTTTATTGGGGGGCCTCTACAATGAGCAGTTCTTC. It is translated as CASSLLGGLYNEQFF.

In DNA form, the CDR3 reads TGTGCCTGGAGCGTAGGGGGGTCGGGCTACGAGCAGTACTTC. It encodes CAWSVGGSGYEQYF. The V and J genes are TRBV30 and TRBJ2-7; either TRBD1 or TRBD2 may fit D (6 bases each). The length of the CDR3 is 14 residues. Per the germline V gene, CDR1 is GTSNPN and CDR2 is SVGIG (reference sequence). V lost 3 bases and J lost 3, with 15 bases in between.

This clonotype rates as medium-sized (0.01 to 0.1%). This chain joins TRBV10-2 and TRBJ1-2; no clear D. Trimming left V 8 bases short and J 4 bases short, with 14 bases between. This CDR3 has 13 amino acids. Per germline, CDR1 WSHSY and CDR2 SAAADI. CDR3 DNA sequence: TGCGCCAGCGAGGGTGAAGGGAGCTATGGCTACACCTTC. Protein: CASEGEGSYGYTF.

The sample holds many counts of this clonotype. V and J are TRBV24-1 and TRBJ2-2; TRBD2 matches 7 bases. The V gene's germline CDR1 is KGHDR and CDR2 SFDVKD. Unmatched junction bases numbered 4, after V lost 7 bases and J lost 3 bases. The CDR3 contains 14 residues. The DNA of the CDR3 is TGTGCCACCAGAAGCGGGATGGACACCGGGGAGCTGTTTTTT. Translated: CATRSGMDTGELFF.

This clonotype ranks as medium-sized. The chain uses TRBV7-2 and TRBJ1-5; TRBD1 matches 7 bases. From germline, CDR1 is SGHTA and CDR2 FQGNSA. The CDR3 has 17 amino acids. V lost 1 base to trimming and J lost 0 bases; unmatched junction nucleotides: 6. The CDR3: CASSLDRGVYSNQPQHF. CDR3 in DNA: TGTGCCAGCAGCTTAGACAGGGGAGTTTATAGCAATCAGCCCCAGCATTTT.

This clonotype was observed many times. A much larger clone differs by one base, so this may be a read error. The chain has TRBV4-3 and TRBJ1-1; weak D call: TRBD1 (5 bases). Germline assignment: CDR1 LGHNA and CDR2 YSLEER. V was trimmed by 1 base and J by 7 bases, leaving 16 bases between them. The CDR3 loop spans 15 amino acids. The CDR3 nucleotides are TGCGCCAGCAGCCAAGGAAGGGGCAGCGGGTGTGAAGCTTTCTTT. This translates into CASSQGRGSGCEAFF.

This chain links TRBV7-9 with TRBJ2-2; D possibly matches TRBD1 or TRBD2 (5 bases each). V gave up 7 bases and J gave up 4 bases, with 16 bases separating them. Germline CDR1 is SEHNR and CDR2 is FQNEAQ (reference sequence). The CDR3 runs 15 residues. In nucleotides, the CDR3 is TGTGCCAGCATCAAACCGGGACGGGGCACCGGGGAGCTGTTTTTT. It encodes CASIKPGRGTGELFF.

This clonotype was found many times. The CDR3 protein is CASSLPVVSGVADTQYF. CDR3 nucleotide sequence: TGTGCCAGCAGCCTCCCCGTGGTGAGCGGGGTAGCGGATACGCAGTATTTT. The chain links TRBV4-2 to TRBJ2-3; TRBD2 matches at 7 bases. The CDR3 sequence is 17 residues long. The J segment lost 6 bases and the V segment lost 4 bases, leaving 16 bases of the junction unmatched. Germline V gives CDR1 LGHNA, CDR2 YNFKEQ.

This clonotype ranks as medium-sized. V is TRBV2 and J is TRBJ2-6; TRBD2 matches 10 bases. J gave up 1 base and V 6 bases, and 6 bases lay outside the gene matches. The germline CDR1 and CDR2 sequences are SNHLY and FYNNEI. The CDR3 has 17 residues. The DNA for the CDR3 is TGTGCCAGCAGCAGCGGGGGGGGGAGGTCTGGGGCCAACGTCCTGACTTTC. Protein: CASSSGGGRSGANVLTF.

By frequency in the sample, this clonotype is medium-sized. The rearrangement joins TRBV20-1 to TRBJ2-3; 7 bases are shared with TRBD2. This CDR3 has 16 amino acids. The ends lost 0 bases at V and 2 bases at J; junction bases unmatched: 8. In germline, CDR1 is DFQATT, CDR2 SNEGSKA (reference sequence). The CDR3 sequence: CSARDQWGGTTDTQYF. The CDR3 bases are TGCAGTGCTAGAGATCAATGGGGGGGGACCACAGATACGCAGTATTTT.

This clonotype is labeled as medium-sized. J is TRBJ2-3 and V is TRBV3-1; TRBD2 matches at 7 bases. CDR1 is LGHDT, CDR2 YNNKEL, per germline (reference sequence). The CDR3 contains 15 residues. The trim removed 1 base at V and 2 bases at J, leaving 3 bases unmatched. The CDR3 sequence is CASSQASGYTDTQYF. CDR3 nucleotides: TGTGCCAGCAGCCAAGCTAGCGGATACACAGATACGCAGTATTTT.

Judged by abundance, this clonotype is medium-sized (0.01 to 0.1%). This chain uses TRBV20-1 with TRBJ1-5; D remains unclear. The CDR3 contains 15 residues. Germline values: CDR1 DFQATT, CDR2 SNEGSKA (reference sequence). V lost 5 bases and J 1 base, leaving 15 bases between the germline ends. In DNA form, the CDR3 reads TGCAGTGCTGGGAAGGGTGGATTGAGCAATCAGCCCCAGCATTTT. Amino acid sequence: CSAGKGGLSNQPQHF.

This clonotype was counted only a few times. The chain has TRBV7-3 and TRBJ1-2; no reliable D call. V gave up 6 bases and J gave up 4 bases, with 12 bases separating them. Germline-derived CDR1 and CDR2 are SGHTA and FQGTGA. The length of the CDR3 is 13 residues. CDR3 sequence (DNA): TGTGCCAGCAGACAGCCACGAGGCTATGGCTACACCTTC. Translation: CASRQPRGYGYTF. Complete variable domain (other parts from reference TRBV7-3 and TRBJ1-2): GAGVSQTPSNKVTEKGKYVELRCDPISGHTALYWYRQSLGQGPEFLIYFQGTGAADDSGLPNDRFFAVRPEGSVSTLKIQRTERGDSAVYLCASRQPRGYGYTFGSGTRLTVV.

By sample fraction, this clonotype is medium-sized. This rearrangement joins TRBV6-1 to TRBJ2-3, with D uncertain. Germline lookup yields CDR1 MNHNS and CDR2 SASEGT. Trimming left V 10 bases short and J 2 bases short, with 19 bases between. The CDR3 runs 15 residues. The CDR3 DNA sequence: TGTGCCACCCACTTGGAAGGGTATTCCACAGATACGCAGTATTTT. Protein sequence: CATHLEGYSTDTQYF.

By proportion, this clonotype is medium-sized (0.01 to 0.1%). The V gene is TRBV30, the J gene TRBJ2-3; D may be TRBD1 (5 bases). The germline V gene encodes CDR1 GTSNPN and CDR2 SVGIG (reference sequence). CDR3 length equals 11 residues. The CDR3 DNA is TGTGCTAGGGGTCTGACAGATACGCAGTATTTT. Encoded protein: CARGLTDTQYF.